Below, 17 T cell receptor beta chains from the same sample are listed, as sequenced in a study of memory B cells and T cells in multiple sclerosis. Stimulus-free culture yielded autoproliferating CFSE-dim and non-proliferating CFSE-high T cells, each sequenced separately. Replicate wells were pooled after approximately seven days of stimulus-free culture of approximately 50 million CFSE-labeled PBMCs. Only in-frame clones appear in the TCRdb table, and some are missing; sequencing was by immunoSEQ multiplex PCR. The sample carries over 35,000 clones, approximately 80% recorded once. For these TCRs, the target antigens are not known. Sequenced sample: PBMCs from blood kept in culture. These receptors all stem from a human donor with multiple sclerosis.

This clone showed up just a few times. The gene calls are TRBV9 and TRBJ1-3; no firm D call. V was shortened by 9 bases and J by 1 base, with 11 bases between the two germline ends. The CDR3 is made up of 13 amino acids. Germline-derived CDR1 and CDR2 are SGDLS and YYNGEE. As DNA, the CDR3 is TGTGCCACCCCTGGGGTGTCTGGAAACACCATATATTTT. The encoded protein is CATPGVSGNTIYF. The full variable domain, its missing parts supplied by reference TRBV9 and TRBJ1-3, is DSGVTQTPKHLITATGQRVTLRCSPRSGDLSVYWYQQSLDQGLQFLIQYYNGEERAKGNILERFSAQQFPDLHSELNLSSLELGDSALYFCATPGVSGNTIYFGEGSWLTVV.

The chain's CDR3 is CASSLVGQGPSYGYTF. CDR3 nucleotide sequence: TGCGCCAGCAGCTTGGTGGGGCAGGGGCCCAGCTATGGCTACACCTTC. The rearrangement links TRBV5-1 to TRBJ1-2; D perhaps matches TRBD1 (6 bases). V was shortened by 0 bases and J by 4 bases, with 16 bases between the two germline ends. Germline V gene lookup returns CDR1 SGHRS and CDR2 YFSETQ. The CDR3 totals 16 residues.

The chain carries TRBV6-1 and TRBJ1-4, with no clear D. Germline V gene lookup returns CDR1 MNHNS and CDR2 SASEGT. This CDR3 comprises 14 residues. V dropped 2 bases and J dropped 10 bases, with 14 bases sitting between them. CDR3 nucleotide sequence: TGTGCCAGCAGTGAAACGGTTATATTGGGAAAACTGTTTTTT. Encoded protein: CASSETVILGKLFF.

This sequence joins TRBV7-8 and TRBJ1-3; the D is unclear. The V and J ends lost 1 base and 2 bases respectively, with 12 bases between them. Germline V gene lookup returns CDR1 SGHVS and CDR2 FQNEAQ. The CDR3 is 16 residues long. CDR3 residues: CASSLGARYTGNTIYF. The CDR3 nucleotides are TGTGCCAGCAGCTTAGGGGCCAGATACACTGGAAACACCATATATTTT.

The chain carries TRBV19 and TRBJ1-5; a possible D gene is TRBD1 (6 bases). This CDR3 spans 16 amino acids. In germline, CDR1 is LNHDA, CDR2 SQIVND (reference sequence). Trimming cost V 4 bases and J 0 bases, with 13 bases left between them. The CDR3 DNA is TGTGCCAGTAGTACAACACAACAGGGTAGCAATCAGCCCCAGCATTTT. Its translation is CASSTTQQGSNQPQHF.

The chain employs TRBV5-1 and TRBJ2-1, with D maybe TRBD2 (6 bases). The germline CDR1 and CDR2 sequences are SGHRS and YFSETQ. The CDR3 consists of 16 residues. Trimming pared 0 bases from V and 8 bases from J, leaving 18 bases between. DNA of the CDR3: TGCGCCAGCAGCTTGGTCGCTAGCCCCAGGGAGGATGAGCAGTTCTTC. It yields the protein CASSLVASPREDEQFF.

This clone turned up a few times. This chain uses TRBV9 with TRBJ1-2; the D is unclear. In germline, CDR1 is SGDLS, CDR2 YYNGEE. V was pared by 0 bases and J by 0 bases, with 9 bases between. The CDR3 is 15 amino acids. In DNA form, the CDR3 reads TGTGCCAGCAGCGTAGAGGGATCCACTAACTATGGCTACACCTTC. Its protein product is CASSVEGSTNYGYTF.

The genes are TRBV11-2 and TRBJ2-3; a possible D gene is TRBD1 (6 bases). Germline V lookup: CDR1 SGHAT, CDR2 FQNNGV. With 4 bases removed from V and 3 bases from J, the gap between germline ends came to 11 bases. This CDR3 has 14 amino acids. The CDR3 DNA sequence: TGTGCCAGCAGCTCCTTGGGGGCAACAGATACGCAGTATTTT. Amino acids: CASSSLGATDTQYF.

This clone appeared a few times. This chain connects TRBV7-2 to TRBJ1-6; D perhaps matches TRBD1 (5 bases). The germline CDR1 and CDR2 sequences are SGHTA and FQGNSA. V was pared by 2 bases and J by 8 bases, with 7 bases between. CDR3 length: 13 residues. CDR3 DNA: TGTGCCAGCAGCTTATCGGGGGATTCACCCCTCCACTTT. It translates to CASSLSGDSPLHF.

This chain joins TRBV11-3 and TRBJ2-1; 10 bases line up with TRBD1. The ends lost 5 bases at V and 10 bases at J; junction bases unmatched: 14. The length of the CDR3 is 16 residues. CDR1 is SGHNT, CDR2 YENEEA, per germline. The CDR3 DNA sequence: TGTGCCAGCAGCCCCGGCCGGGACAGGGGTCCCAAAGAGCAGTTCTTC. Residues: CASSPGRDRGPKEQFF.

The V and J genes are TRBV30 and TRBJ1-1; D perhaps matches TRBD1 (6 bases). Germline assignment: CDR1 GTSNPN and CDR2 SVGIG (reference sequence). V lost 4 bases and J 1 base, leaving 13 bases between the germline ends. This CDR3 is 14 amino acids long. CDR3 loop: CAWTEGVGNTEAFF. The CDR3, as DNA: TGTGCCTGGACTGAGGGGGTGGGGAACACTGAAGCTTTCTTT.

V gene TRBV6-1 combines with J gene TRBJ2-3; 7 nucleotides align to TRBD2. Germline CDR1 and CDR2: MNHNS and SASEGT. This CDR3 has 16 residues. J gave up 0 bases and V 1 base, and 4 bases lay outside the gene matches. The CDR3 protein is CASSEVGGGSTDTQYF. For the CDR3, the DNA is TGTGCCAGCAGTGAAGTGGGGGGGGGAAGCACAGATACGCAGTATTTT.

The J gene is TRBJ2-1, the V gene TRBV11-3; D is unresolved. Germline CDR1 reads SGHNT; CDR2 reads YENEEA. This CDR3 comprises 14 residues. Trimming cost V 1 base and J 4 bases, with 8 bases left between them. CDR3 in DNA: TGTGCCAGCAGCTTAGGATCCGGGTACAATGAGCAGTTCTTC. Amino acids: CASSLGSGYNEQFF.

The chain uses TRBV6-6 and TRBJ2-7; possibly TRBD2 for D (6 bases). CDR3 length equals 14 residues. Trimming took 0 bases from V and 6 from J, leaving 12 bases between them. CDR1 and CDR2 (germline): MNHNY, SVGAGI (reference sequence). CDR3 DNA sequence: TGTGCCAGCAGTTACTCAGCCGGGGAGGCCGAGCAGTACTTC. It encodes CASSYSAGEAEQYF.

Concerning this clone itself: A read error may account for a junction end that differs from germline. The chain links TRBV6-1 to TRBJ1-1; D might be TRBD1 (5 bases). The CDR3 sequence is 13 residues long. CDR1 is MNHNS and CDR2 is SASEGT in the germline V gene. CDR3 protein: CASSGALGRGYPF. The CDR3 nucleotides are TGTGCCAGCAGTGGAGCTCTCGGTAGGGGTTACCCTTTT.

The chain links TRBV9 to TRBJ1-4; D remains unclear. Germline V gene lookup returns CDR1 SGDLS and CDR2 YYNGEE. This CDR3 contains 14 residues. V gave up 3 bases and J gave up 7 bases, with 13 bases separating them. The CDR3 sequence is CASSERAEGEKLFF. The CDR3 region has the DNA TGTGCCAGCAGCGAGAGGGCCGAGGGTGAAAAACTGTTTTTT.

V is TRBV4-2 and J is TRBJ1-2; 9 bases match TRBD1. Germline V lookup: CDR1 LGHNA, CDR2 YNFKEQ. CDR3 size: 15 residues. V trimming: 1 base; J trimming: 7 bases; junction bases outside the gene matches: 7. CDR3 sequence reads: CASSQAGTGSGGYTF. Written as DNA, the CDR3 is TGTGCCAGCAGCCAAGCCGGGACAGGGTCGGGTGGCTACACCTTC.